The next 13 T cell receptor beta chains were all read from a single sample in a study of CD8 T cells in Susac syndrome. Reverse transcription of roughly 0.45 to 1 ug RNA used random hexamers. TCRdb re-called the immunoSEQ multiplex PCR reads with MiXCR, one entry per CDR3 protein. The sample holds 150,000 to 200,000 distinct CDR3 sequences, 90% to 95% seen once. The sample comprised CD4+ T cells from PBMCs. Every receptor here comes from a human donor in good health.

The gene calls are TRBV20-1 and TRBJ2-5; 11 nucleotides line up with TRBD2. Germline V gene lookup returns CDR1 DFQATT and CDR2 SNEGSKA (reference sequence). The CDR3 is 13 residues long. Losses at the gene ends were 5 bases for V and 4 bases for J; bases not matched to a gene: 3. CDR3 DNA sequence: TGCAGTGCTCGGACTAGCGGGCGAGAGACCCAGTACTTC. Translating it yields CSARTSGRETQYF.

V is TRBV5-1 and J is TRBJ2-6, with D hard to call. Deletions cut 0 bases from V and 0 bases from J, with 16 bases between. The germline V gene encodes CDR1 SGHRS and CDR2 YFSETQ. CDR3 length: 19 residues. This CDR3 is CASSLASPHPNSGANVLTF. CDR3 coding DNA: TGCGCCAGCAGCTTGGCCTCACCCCACCCGAACTCTGGGGCCAACGTCCTGACTTTC.

The chain links TRBV12-3 or TRBV12-4 to TRBJ1-2, with 9 bases fitting TRBD1. The CDR3 covers 14 residues. After removal of 5 bases from V and 4 bases from J, the junction contained 5 bases not matched to a gene. The CDR3 protein is CASSRQGGVYGYTF. The CDR3, as DNA: TGTGCCAGCAGTAGACAGGGGGGGGTCTATGGCTACACCTTC.

The chain recombines TRBV20-1 with TRBJ1-1; 7 nucleotides align to TRBD1. This CDR3 has 14 amino acids. The ends lost 0 bases at V and 5 bases at J; junction bases unmatched: 6. Germline V lookup: CDR1 DFQATT, CDR2 SNEGSKA (reference sequence). CDR3 in amino acids: CSARDSTGPTEAFF. DNA for the CDR3: TGCAGTGCTAGAGATTCGACAGGGCCAACTGAAGCTTTCTTT.

The chain combines TRBV5-4 with TRBJ1-1, with D hard to call. Between the trimmed V and J ends, which lost 3 bases and 4 bases, there was a span of 13 bases. This CDR3 is built from 14 residues. Per germline, CDR1 SGHNT and CDR2 YYREEE (reference sequence). The CDR3 protein is CASSWPGEGTEAFF. The CDR3 DNA sequence: TGTGCCAGCAGCTGGCCGGGCGAGGGCACTGAAGCTTTCTTT.

The chain uses TRBV9 and TRBJ1-2, with no clear D. V lost 0 bases, J lost 8 bases, and 17 bases lay in between. CDR1 and CDR2 from the germline V gene are SGDLS and YYNGEE. The CDR3 is made up of 15 amino acids. The CDR3 DNA follows: TGTGCCAGCAGCGTAGAGGCCGGGCAGAATAGGGGCTACACCTTC. Residues: CASSVEAGQNRGYTF.

This clonotype has a single count. This sequence joins TRBV14 and TRBJ1-4; tentative D call: TRBD1 (5 bases). The CDR3 is 16 residues long. The germline V and J ends were trimmed by 0 bases and 3 bases, with 11 bases remaining between them. Germline-derived CDR1 and CDR2 are SGHDN and FVKESK. CDR3 nucleotides: TGTGCCAGCAGCCAAGATCGAGGGGCGGCTAATGAAAAACTGTTTTTT. It codes for CASSQDRGAANEKLFF.

This sequence joins TRBV5-4 and TRBJ2-5, with 9 bases identical to TRBD1. Germline trimming cut 0 bases from V and 5 bases from J; bases unmatched to any gene: 5. Per the germline V gene, CDR1 is SGHNT and CDR2 is YYREEE (reference sequence). This CDR3 region has 15 residues. The CDR3, as DNA: TGTGCCAGCAGCTTGGTGACAGGGGGGATGGAGACCCAGTACTTC. Its translation: CASSLVTGGMETQYF. The variable domain in full, completed from reference TRBV5-4 and TRBJ2-5, reads ETGVTQSPTHLIKTRGQQVTLRCSSQSGHNTVSWYQQALGQGPQFIFQYYREEENGRGNFPPRFSGLQFPNYSSELNVNALELDDSALYLCASSLVTGGMETQYFGPGTRLLVL.

This clonotype appeared once. The chain recombines TRBV5-1 with TRBJ2-5; 12 nucleotides align to TRBD2. After removal of 10 bases from V and 0 bases from J, the junction contained 7 bases not matched to a gene. From germline, CDR1 is SGHRS and CDR2 YFSETQ. The CDR3 has 15 amino acids. CDR3 residues: CASLAGGSNQETQYF. CDR3 sequence (DNA): TGCGCCTCACTAGCGGGGGGATCGAACCAAGAGACCCAGTACTTC.

The V gene is TRBV19, the J gene TRBJ2-3; the match to TRBD2 covers 8 bases. CDR3 size: 14 residues. Trimming removed 3 bases from V and 4 bases from J; junction bases left unmatched: 3. Germline V gene lookup returns CDR1 LNHDA and CDR2 SQIVND (reference sequence). The DNA of the CDR3 is TGTGCCAGTAGTATGGGACTAGGGGCAGATACGCAGTATTTT. Translating gives CASSMGLGADTQYF.

The chain employs TRBV29-1 and TRBJ2-7, with a possible D match to TRBD2 (5 bases). Germline-derived CDR1 and CDR2 are SQVTM and ANQGSEA. There are 14 residues in the CDR3. The V and J ends lost 2 bases and 0 bases respectively, with 11 bases between them. For the CDR3, the DNA is TGCAGCGTTGAACTAGCAGCCGGCTCCTACGAGCAGTACTTC. As protein: CSVELAAGSYEQYF.

The rearrangement uses TRBV2 and TRBJ1-1; D is possibly TRBD1 (6 bases). The CDR3 is 11 residues long. Germline CDR1 is SNHLY and CDR2 is FYNNEI. V lost 8 bases, J lost 5 bases, and 9 bases lay in between. This CDR3 reads CASLGGTEAFF. CDR3 DNA: TGTGCCAGCTTAGGGGGAACTGAAGCTTTCTTT.

The V and J genes are TRBV9 and TRBJ1-1; D unclear. The germline V and J ends were trimmed by 4 bases and 3 bases, with 10 bases remaining between them. In germline, CDR1 is SGDLS, CDR2 YYNGEE. The CDR3 length is 13 residues. DNA for the CDR3: TGTGCCAGCAGCTTTCGGACCGACACTGAAGCTTTCTTT. Encoded protein: CASSFRTDTEAFF.